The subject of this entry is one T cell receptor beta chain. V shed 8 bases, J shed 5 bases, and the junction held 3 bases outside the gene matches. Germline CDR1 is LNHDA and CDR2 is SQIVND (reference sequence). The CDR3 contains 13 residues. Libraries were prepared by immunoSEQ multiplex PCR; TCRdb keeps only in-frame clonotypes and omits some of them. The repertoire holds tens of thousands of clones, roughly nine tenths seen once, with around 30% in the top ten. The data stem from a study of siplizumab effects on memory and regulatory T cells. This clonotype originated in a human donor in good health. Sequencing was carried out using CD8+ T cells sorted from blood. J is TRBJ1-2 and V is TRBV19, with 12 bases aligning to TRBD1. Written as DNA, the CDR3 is TGTGCCAGTCGGGGACAGGGGGCGTATGGCTACACCTTC. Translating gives CASRGQGAYGYTF.